The 18 T cell receptor beta chains below were found in one sample sequenced in a study of PD-L1 blockade in urothelial cancer. Libraries were prepared by immunoSEQ multiplex PCR; TCRdb keeps only in-frame clonotypes and omits some of them. Here the sample spans about 82,000 clones, 82% being singletons. This sample comprised PBMCs, obtained around atezolizumab (anti-PD-L1) treatment. The receptors shown here come from a man in his sixties or seventies with urothelial cancer.

The chain uses TRBV2 and TRBJ1-4; D perhaps matches TRBD1 (6 bases). Germline loops: CDR1 SNHLY, CDR2 FYNNEI. Trimming removed 10 bases at V and 0 bases at J, with 9 bases between. CDR3 size: 13 residues. DNA of the CDR3: TGTGCCAAACAGGGAGCAACTAATGAAAAACTGTTTTTT. As protein: CAKQGATNEKLFF.

The J gene is TRBJ1-4, the V gene TRBV7-2, with 8 positions matching TRBD1. V shed 3 bases and J 4 bases; nucleotides not matched to a gene: 7. Germline values: CDR1 SGHTA, CDR2 FQGNSA. The CDR3 consists of 16 residues. CDR3 residues: CASSLADRVDNEKLFF. In DNA, the CDR3 is TGTGCCAGCAGCTTGGCGGACAGGGTGGATAATGAAAAACTGTTTTTT. The full variable domain, its missing parts supplied by reference TRBV7-2 and TRBJ1-4, is GAGVSQSPSNKVTEKGKDVELRCDPISGHTALYWYRQSLGQGLEFLIYFQGNSAPDKSGLPSDRFSAERTGGSVSTLTIQRTQQEDSAVYLCASSLADRVDNEKLFFGSGTQLSVL.

The chain joins TRBV19 to TRBJ2-5; 9 nucleotides line up with TRBD1. CDR3 size: 16 residues. V lost 5 bases and J lost 1; bases outside the gene matches: 8. The germline V gene has CDR1 LNHDA and CDR2 SQIVND (reference sequence). The CDR3 here is CASSPRDRAAQETQYF. The DNA of the CDR3 is TGTGCCAGTAGTCCCAGGGACAGGGCAGCCCAAGAGACCCAGTACTTC.

This rearrangement joins TRBV13 to TRBJ2-2, with 13 bases matching TRBD2. V lost 4 bases, J lost 3 bases, and 8 bases stayed unmatched. Germline V gene sequence: CDR1 PRHDT, CDR2 FYEKMQ (reference sequence). CDR3 size: 18 residues. The CDR3 DNA sequence: TGTGCCAGCAGCTCCGACCTAGGACTAGCGGGAGACACCGGGGAGCTGTTTTTT. Its translation is CASSSDLGLAGDTGELFF. The full variable domain, rest sourced from reference TRBV13 and TRBJ2-2, is AAGVIQSPRHLIKEKRETATLKCYPIPRHDTVYWYQQGPGQDPQFLISFYEKMQSDKGSIPDRFSAQQFSDYHSELNMSSLELGDSALYFCASSSDLGLAGDTGELFFGEGSRLTVL.

The chain carries TRBV7-9 and TRBJ1-1, with a possible D match to TRBD1 (5 bases). In germline, CDR1 is SEHNR, CDR2 FQNEAQ (reference sequence). The CDR3 runs to 12 residues. Trimming removed 3 bases at V and 8 bases at J, with 10 bases between. CDR3 residues: CASSFGAGEAFF. The CDR3 coding sequence is TGTGCCAGCAGCTTTGGCGCAGGGGAAGCTTTCTTT. Full variable domain (missing parts from reference TRBV7-9 and TRBJ1-1): DTGVSQNPRHKITKRGQNVTFRCDPISEHNRLYWYRQTLGQGPEFLTYFQNEAQLEKSRLLSDRFSAERPKGSFSTLEIQRTEQGDSAMYLCASSFGAGEAFFGQGTRLTVV.

The chain couples TRBV7-6 to TRBJ2-3; TRBD2 matches 9 bases. The V and J ends lost 5 bases and 0 bases, in that order; junction bases with no gene match: 3. Germline V CDR1 and CDR2: SGHVS, FNYEAQ. This CDR3 has 15 amino acids. CDR3 loop: CASSAGGGSTDTQYF. CDR3 DNA sequence: TGTGCCAGCAGCGCGGGGGGGGGTAGCACAGATACGCAGTATTTT.

The genes are TRBV13 and TRBJ1-1, with D possibly TRBD1 on 5 matching bases. The CDR3 consists of 16 residues. V shed 0 bases and J shed 11 bases, with 22 bases lying between them. The germline V gene encodes CDR1 PRHDT and CDR2 FYEKMQ (reference sequence). Here the CDR3 reads CASSLGRGLSTPRAFF. The CDR3 DNA is TGTGCCAGCAGCTTAGGCCGGGGACTTTCTACTCCCCGGGCTTTCTTT. Variable domain in full (rest from reference TRBV13 and TRBJ1-1): AAGVIQSPRHLIKEKRETATLKCYPIPRHDTVYWYQQGPGQDPQFLISFYEKMQSDKGSIPDRFSAQQFSDYHSELNMSSLELGDSALYFCASSLGRGLSTPRAFFGQGTRLTVV.

This clone has just a few counts. The genes are TRBV10-1 and TRBJ2-7, with D perhaps TRBD2 (5 bases). V lost 1 base to trimming and J lost 6 bases, with 13 bases between them. The germline V gene has CDR1 WNHNN and CDR2 SYGVQD (reference sequence). The CDR3 spans 14 residues. CDR3 bases: TGCGCCAGCAGTGAGTTCCGGACCAGCGGCGAGCAGTACTTC. Amino acid sequence: CASSEFRTSGEQYF.

This rearrangement joins TRBV5-6 to TRBJ1-1; D is unresolved. V was clipped by 2 bases and J by 6 bases, with 17 bases between them. The germline CDR1 and CDR2 sequences are SGHDT and YYEEEE. The CDR3 length is 15 residues. Written as DNA, the CDR3 is TGTGCCAGCAGCTTTTCCCCGGGTATCATTGCTGAAGCTTTCTTT. Protein product: CASSFSPGIIAEAFF.

This rearrangement joins TRBV11-3 to TRBJ2-1, with TRBD1 matching 10 bases. The CDR3 has 16 amino acids. Germline trimming cut 7 bases from V and 6 bases from J; bases unmatched to any gene: 12. The germline CDR1 and CDR2 sequences are SGHNT and YENEEA. The CDR3 sequence is CASTPSGQGFINEQFF. The CDR3 DNA reads TGTGCCAGCACTCCGTCGGGACAGGGGTTTATCAATGAGCAGTTCTTC.

The chain recombines TRBV18 with TRBJ2-2; maybe TRBD1 (5 bases). Trimming shortened V by 2 bases and J by 1 base, and 8 bases separated the two germline ends. This CDR3 spans 15 amino acids. Germline V CDR1 and CDR2: KGHSH, LQKENI. In DNA, the CDR3 is TGTGCCAGCTCACCAGTGACAGAGAACACCGGGGAGCTGTTTTTT. Translated, it gives CASSPVTENTGELFF.

This clone came up once. The genes are TRBV5-8 and TRBJ1-3; 7 bases agree with TRBD1. Trimming took 4 bases from V and 3 from J; bases not matched to a gene: 13. The germline gives CDR1 SGHTS, CDR2 YDEGEE. The CDR3 contains 17 residues. The CDR3 loop is CASSPSTGVELGNTIYF. The DNA for the CDR3 is TGTGCCAGCAGCCCAAGTACAGGGGTCGAACTTGGAAACACCATATATTTT.

In this sample, this clone turned up a few times. This chain joins TRBV15 and TRBJ1-3; D uncertain. This CDR3 is built from 14 residues. With 7 bases removed from V and 0 bases from J, the gap between germline ends came to 10 bases. Germline CDR1 LNHNV, CDR2 YYDKDF (reference sequence). CDR3 in amino acids: CATMQDYSGNTIYF. The CDR3, as DNA: TGTGCCACCATGCAGGACTACTCTGGAAACACCATATATTTT. The full variable domain, rest sourced from reference TRBV15 and TRBJ1-3, is DAMVIQNPRYQVTQFGKPVTLSCSQTLNHNVMYWYQQKSSQAPKLLFHYYDKDFNNEADTPDNFQSRRPNTSFCFLDIRSPGLGDTAMYLCATMQDYSGNTIYFGEGSWLTVV.

The CDR3 region has the DNA TGCGCCAGCAGCCGCGACGAGAACGCAGGCTACAATGAGCAGTTCTTC. It encodes CASSRDENAGYNEQFF. This chain links TRBV5-1 with TRBJ2-1; unclear D gene. This CDR3 contains 16 residues. Trimming stripped 4 bases from V and 3 bases from J, with 17 bases between. The V gene's germline CDR1 is SGHRS and CDR2 YFSETQ.

This chain joins TRBV6-5 and TRBJ2-2; the match to TRBD2 covers 11 bases. J gave up 6 bases and V 2 bases, and 5 bases lay outside the gene matches. The CDR3 extends over 16 amino acids. Germline assignment: CDR1 MNHEY and CDR2 SVGAGI. The CDR3 bases are TGTGCCAGCAGTTACAGGCTAGCGGGAGGATCCGGGGAGCTGTTTTTT. Its translation: CASSYRLAGGSGELFF.

The chain employs TRBV15 and TRBJ2-3; tentative D call: TRBD2 (5 bases). Trimming pared 0 bases from V and 0 bases from J, leaving 13 bases between. Germline V gene data show CDR1 as LNHNV and CDR2 as YYDKDF (reference sequence). There are 17 residues in the CDR3. The CDR3 DNA follows: TGTGCCACCAGCAGAGATGCGGTAGCGACTAGCACAGATACGCAGTATTTT. Translation: CATSRDAVATSTDTQYF.

V and J are TRBV4-1 and TRBJ1-5, with a weak D call TRBD1 (5 bases). Germline V gene sequence: CDR1 MGHRA, CDR2 YSYEKL. The CDR3 loop spans 16 amino acids. Trimming pared 0 bases from V and 4 bases from J, leaving 13 bases between. In DNA form, the CDR3 reads TGCGCCAGCAGCCAAGATCGCGTGGCAGGGAATCAGCCCCAGCATTTT. Its protein product is CASSQDRVAGNQPQHF.

This chain uses TRBV27 with TRBJ1-2; 9 bases line up with TRBD1. There are 14 residues in the CDR3. CDR1 is MNHEY and CDR2 is SMNVEV in the germline V gene (reference sequence). J lost 8 bases, V lost 0 bases, and 4 bases had no gene match. CDR3 DNA: TGTGCCAGCAGTTTATCGGGACAGGGAAGGGGCTACACCTTC. It encodes CASSLSGQGRGYTF.